The clone carrying this T cell receptor (beta chain) was detected ten times or more. No antigen is known for it. The CDR3 end is not reached by the read, which stops 3 residues before it; the germline J gene fills it in. The data are from a study of T cell clonality in common variable immunodeficiency. Study outcomes and limitations: CVID subjects shared fewer TCRbeta clones than healthy controls did.

Each donor provided about 5 to 8 ml of heparinized whole blood. Data came from immunoSEQ multiplex PCR; TCRdb stores just in-frame clones and leaves some out. The sample has about 35,000 clones, none seen only once. CDR1 is DFQATT, CDR2 SNEGSKA, per germline (reference sequence). With 2 bases removed from V and 4 bases from J, the gap between germline ends came to 18 bases. The CDR3 length is 16 residues. Sample: peripheral blood mononuclear cells. The genes are TRBV20-1 and TRBJ2-1; D is uncertain. The sequence was obtained from a person aged 18 to 70 in good health. CDR3: CSARPPSHLLYNEQFF. CDR3 bases read: TGCAGTGCTAGACCCCCCTCCCACCTACTGTACAATGAG.